This T cell receptor beta chain is from a study of blood T cell repertoires in COVID-19. Assay: immunoSEQ multiplex PCR; the TCRdb copy retains only in-frame clones and omits some. The table has a few hundred thousand clones, 70% to 90% seen once; the top ten hold roughly 6%. Between the trimmed V and J ends, which lost 4 bases and 2 bases, there was a span of 14 bases. Germline V gene sequence: CDR1 SNHLY, CDR2 FYNNEI. The CDR3 extends over 15 amino acids. This receptor was identified in a woman aged 50 to 60 with COVID-19, enrolled during active disease. The J gene is TRBJ1-2, the V gene TRBV2; maybe TRBD1 (5 bases). The material sequenced was peripheral blood. The CDR3 protein is CASSGRASRNYGYTF. The CDR3 DNA is TGTGCCAGCAGTGGCAGGGCGAGTAGAAACTATGGCTACACCTTC.